The clone carrying this TCR beta chain was seen a handful of times. Its antigen is unidentified. The data were obtained in a study of blood T cells in healthy people across ages. Study-level results: The CMV status of each donor remained undetermined, and this could have confounded shifts in expanded clonotypes. Per million T cells, the diversity of TCR beta decreased roughly linearly as age advanced.

In germline, CDR1 is SNHLY, CDR2 FYNNEI. This CDR3 is built from 14 residues. The ends lost 5 bases at V and 7 bases at J; junction bases unmatched: 4. The authors ran a second PCR of 7 to 11 cycles using a sample-barcoded 5' primer and a J-beta primer mix. Each cDNA molecule, via a template-switch adaptor with 12 random nucleotides, was tagged. TCRdb reprocessed the 5' RACE reads with MiXCR, giving one entry per CDR3 protein. The sample consists of about 1.1 million distinct CDR3 sequences, roughly two fifths of them appearing once. The sequenced sample was blood. This TCR derives from a man younger than 30 in good health. The gene calls are TRBV2 and TRBJ1-6; 8 bases agree with TRBD1. CDR3 loop: CASSNRGSNSPLHF. In DNA, the CDR3 is TGTGCCAGCAGTAACAGGGGGTCGAATTCACCCCTCCACTTT. Combining the CDR3 with reference TRBV2 and TRBJ1-6 gives the whole variable domain EPEVTQTPSHQVTQMGQEVILRCVPISNHLYFYWYRQILGQKVEFLVSFYNNEISEKSEIFDDQFSVERPDGSNFTLKIRSTKLEDSAMYFCASSNRGSNSPLHFGNGTRLTVT.